Listed below are T cell receptor beta chains from one sample, sequenced in a study of CD8 T cells in ankylosing spondylitis. TCRdb reprocessed the 5' RACE reads with MiXCR, giving one entry per CDR3 protein. The sample has under 250,000 distinct CDR3 sequences; less than 9.5% are singletons. The sequenced material came from blood, either unsorted or a sorted T cell fraction (not recorded which). The receptors stem from a female donor with ankylosing spondylitis or in good health (not recorded which). Both conserved end residues are part of each CDR3. D genes are given only for firm matches. Clone size, where shown, is once, few, many, or a class for clones that have expanded.

J: TRBJ2-1; size: NA; V: TRBV14; D: TRBD2; CDR3: CASSQERLADSEQFF; DNA: TGTGCCAGCAGCCAAGAAAGACTAGCGGACTCGGAGCAGTTCTTC
J: TRBJ2-3; size: many; V: TRBV6-2/TRBV6-3; D: NA; CDR3: CASSYAISADTQYF; DNA: TGTGCCAGCAGTTACGCAATCTCGGCAGATACGCAGTATTTT
J: TRBJ2-7; size: few; V: TRBV7-8; D: NA; CDR3: CASSFLRASYEQYF; DNA: TGTGCCAGCAGCTTTCTCCGGGCTTCCTACGAGCAGTACTTC
J: TRBJ2-7; size: NA; V: TRBV7-9; D: NA; CDR3: CASSLRGGKSYEQYF; DNA: TGTGCCAGCAGCTTACGTGGCGGGAAGTCCTACGAGCAGTACTTC
J: TRBJ1-2; size: NA; V: TRBV7-2; D: NA; CDR3: CASSLGGEGGYTF; DNA: TGTGCCAGCAGCTTAGGGGGCGAGGGGGGCTACACCTTC
J: TRBJ2-5; size: many; V: TRBV6-1; D: NA; CDR3: CASSERRGPGQYF; DNA: TGTGCCAGCAGTGAAAGGAGGGGTCCAGGCCAGTACTTC
J: TRBJ2-1; size: many; V: TRBV20-1; D: TRBD2; CDR3: CSAPPGLAGLTYNEQFF; DNA: TGCAGTGCCCCCCCCGGCCTAGCGGGACTGACTTACAATGAGCAGTTCTTC
J: TRBJ1-1; size: many; V: TRBV15; D: NA; CDR3: CATSRVEGSGTEAFF; DNA: TGTGCCACCAGCAGAGTTGAAGGCTCTGGGACTGAAGCTTTCTTT
J: TRBJ1-4; size: many; V: TRBV20-1; D: TRBD1; CDR3: CSAQQGAGEKLFF; DNA: TGCAGTGCTCAACAGGGGGCAGGGGAAAAACTGTTTTTT
J: TRBJ1-1; size: few; V: TRBV7-2; D: NA; CDR3: CASSLQGMDTEAFF; DNA: TGTGCCAGCAGCTTACAGGGTATGGACACTGAAGCTTTCTTT
J: TRBJ2-1; size: many; V: TRBV11-2; D: NA; CDR3: CASSIGSMGNNEQFF; DNA: TGTGCCAGCAGCATCGGTTCGATGGGGAACAATGAGCAGTTCTTC
J: TRBJ2-7; size: many; V: TRBV20-1; D: TRBD1; CDR3: CSPGQVVEQYF; DNA: TGCAGTCCGGGACAGGTTGTGGAGCAGTACTTC
J: TRBJ2-3; size: few; V: TRBV20-1; D: TRBD2; CDR3: CSALSGRETDTQYF; DNA: TGCAGTGCCCTTAGCGGGAGGGAAACAGATACGCAGTATTTT
J: TRBJ2-2; size: many; V: TRBV11-3; D: NA; CDR3: CASSLGGLANTGELFF; DNA: TGTGCCAGCAGCTTAGGCGGGCTCGCGAACACCGGGGAGCTGTTTTTT
J: TRBJ2-5; size: many; V: TRBV5-1; D: NA; CDR3: CASSLGPGPETQYF; DNA: TGCGCCAGCAGCTTGGGTCCAGGGCCAGAGACCCAGTACTTC
J: TRBJ2-7; size: many; V: TRBV5-1; D: NA; CDR3: CASSFGDLYEQYF; DNA: TGCGCCAGCAGCTTCGGGGACCTCTACGAGCAGTACTTC
J: TRBJ2-7; size: many; V: TRBV30; D: TRBD1; CDR3: CAWGGQGATSQYF; DNA: TGTGCCTGGGGGGGACAGGGCGCTACTTCGCAGTACTTC
J: TRBJ1-1; size: many; V: TRBV7-9; D: NA; CDR3: CASSVSGSPEAFF; DNA: TGTGCCAGCAGCGTTTCAGGGAGCCCTGAAGCTTTCTTT
J: TRBJ2-7; size: many; V: TRBV7-9; D: NA; CDR3: CASSSNPTAFYEQYF; DNA: TGTGCCAGCAGCTCCAACCCCACGGCGTTCTACGAGCAGTACTTC
J: TRBJ1-2; size: many; V: TRBV12-3/TRBV12-4; D: NA; CDR3: CASSVSYGYTF; DNA: TGTGCCAGTTCAGTCAGCTATGGCTACACCTTC
J: TRBJ1-3; size: many; V: TRBV7-8; D: NA; CDR3: CASSPRTEPRAGNTIYF; DNA: TGTGCCAGCAGCCCTAGGACAGAACCGAGGGCTGGAAACACCATATATTTT
J: TRBJ2-7; size: many; V: TRBV20-1; D: NA; CDR3: CSASSTSSYEQYF; DNA: TGCAGTGCTAGCTCGACCTCGTCCTACGAGCAGTACTTC
J: TRBJ2-4; size: many; V: TRBV29-1; D: TRBD2; CDR3: CSVEIVLYGGEKNIQYF; DNA: TGCAGCGTTGAAATCGTCCTCTACGGGGGGGAGAAAAACATTCAGTACTTC
J: TRBJ1-5; size: many; V: TRBV20-1; D: NA; CDR3: CSARELGGAQPQHF; DNA: TGCAGTGCTAGAGAGTTAGGCGGTGCTCAGCCCCAGCATTTT